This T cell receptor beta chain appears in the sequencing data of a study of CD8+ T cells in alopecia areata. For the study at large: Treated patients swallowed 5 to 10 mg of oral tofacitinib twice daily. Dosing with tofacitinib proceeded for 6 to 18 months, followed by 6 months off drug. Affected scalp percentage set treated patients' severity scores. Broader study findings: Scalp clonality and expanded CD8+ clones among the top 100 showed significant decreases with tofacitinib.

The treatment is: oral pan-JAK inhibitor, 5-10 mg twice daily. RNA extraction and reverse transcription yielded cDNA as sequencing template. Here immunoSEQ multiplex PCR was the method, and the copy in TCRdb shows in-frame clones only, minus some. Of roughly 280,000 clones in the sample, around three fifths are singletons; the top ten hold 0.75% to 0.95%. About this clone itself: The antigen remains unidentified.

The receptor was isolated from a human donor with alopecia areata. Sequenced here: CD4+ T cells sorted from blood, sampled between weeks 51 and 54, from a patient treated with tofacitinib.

In DNA form, the CDR3 reads TGTGCTAGTGTCTTGGGGGCCGGGACAGGGTCCTACGAGCAGTACTTC. It codes for CASVLGAGTGSYEQYF. This rearrangement joins TRBV12-5 to TRBJ2-7, with 9 nucleotides matching TRBD1. V lost 7 bases, J lost 1 base, and 11 bases stayed unmatched. This CDR3 has 16 residues. Germline assignment: CDR1 LGHNT and CDR2 FRNRAP.